The source of this TCR beta chain is a study of blood T cell repertoires in COVID-19. Study background: Sites across the United States, Italy and Spain contributed samples from acute and convalescent COVID-19. T cells, B-cell-depleted T cells, or PBMCs provided the cDNA or gDNA that served as material.

This table comes from immunoSEQ multiplex PCR, and its TCRdb copy is limited to in-frame clones, with some not included. The sample records about 60,000 clones, approximately 90% being singletons. Trimming took off 10 bases at V and 1 base at J, with 13 bases between the two ends. The CDR3 is made up of 13 amino acids. Source material: peripheral blood. The receptor comes from a man aged 70-80 years with acute or convalescent COVID-19. V gene TRBV12-3 or TRBV12-4 combines with J gene TRBJ1-1; D is unresolved. Written as DNA, the CDR3 is TGTGCCACCTCTAAACAGACGAACACTGAAGCTTTCTTT. This encodes CATSKQTNTEAFF.